The clone carrying this T cell receptor beta chain was seen just once. This sample stems from a study of T cells in Graves' hyperthyroidism and ophthalmopathy. Authors of the study amplified TCR beta CDR3 regions from RNA transcripts. HTBI primers were the set used in a first-round RT-PCR of the TCR CDR3. TCRdb reanalysed the multiplex PCR reads using MiXCR and keeps one entry per CDR3 protein. The data contain just under 750,000 distinct CDR3 sequences, around 40% of them singletons. Graves' hyperthyroidism showing no ophthalmopathy progression within 18 months was considered stable. Hyperthyroidism patients were newly diagnosed, had disease duration under 2 months, and were aged 18 to 65 years. Reasons for excluding patients were uncontrolled infection, other autoimmune disease, pregnancy or lactation. The sequenced sample consisted of blood. This TCR came from a woman aged 40 to 49 with Graves' hyperthyroidism.

CDR3 in DNA: TGTGCCATCAGCCAAAGGGCAGAGACCCAGTACTTC. Its translation: CAISQRAETQYF. The chain recombines TRBV10-3 with TRBJ2-5; no firm D call. The CDR3 consists of 12 residues. Trimming took 6 bases from V and 4 from J, leaving 9 bases between them. Germline lookup yields CDR1 ENHRY and CDR2 SYGVKD.